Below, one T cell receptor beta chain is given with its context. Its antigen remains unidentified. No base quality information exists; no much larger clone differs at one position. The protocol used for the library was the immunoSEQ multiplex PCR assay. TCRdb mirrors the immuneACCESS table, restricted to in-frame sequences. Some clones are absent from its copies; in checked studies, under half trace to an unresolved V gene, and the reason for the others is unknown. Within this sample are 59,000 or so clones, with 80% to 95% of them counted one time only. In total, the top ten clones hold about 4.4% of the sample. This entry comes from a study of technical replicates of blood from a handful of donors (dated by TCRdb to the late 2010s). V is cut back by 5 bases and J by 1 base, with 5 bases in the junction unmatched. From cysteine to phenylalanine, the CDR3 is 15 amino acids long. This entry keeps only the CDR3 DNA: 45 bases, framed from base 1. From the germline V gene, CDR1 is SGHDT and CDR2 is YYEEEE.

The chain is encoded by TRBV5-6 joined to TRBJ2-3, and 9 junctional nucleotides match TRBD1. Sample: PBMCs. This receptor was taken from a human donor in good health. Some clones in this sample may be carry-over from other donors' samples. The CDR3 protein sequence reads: CASSRRTGGTDTQYF. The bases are TGTGCCAGCAGTCGCCGGACAGGGGGCACAGATACGCAGTATTTT.